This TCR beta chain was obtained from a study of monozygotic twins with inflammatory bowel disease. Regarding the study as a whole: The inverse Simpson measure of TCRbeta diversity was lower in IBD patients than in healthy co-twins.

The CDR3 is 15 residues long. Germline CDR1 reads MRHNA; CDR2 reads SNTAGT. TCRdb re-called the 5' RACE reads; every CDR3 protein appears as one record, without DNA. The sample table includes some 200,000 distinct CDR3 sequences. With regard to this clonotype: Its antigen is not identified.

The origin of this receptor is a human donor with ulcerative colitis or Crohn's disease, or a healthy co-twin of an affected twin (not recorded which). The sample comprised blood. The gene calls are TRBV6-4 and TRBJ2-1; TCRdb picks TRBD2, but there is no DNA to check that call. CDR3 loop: CASSEGLGMVHEQFF.